The 10 T cell receptor beta chains below come from one sample, sequenced in a study of CD8+ T cells in alopecia areata. As the sequencing template, cDNA was produced by extracting RNA and reverse transcribing it. The protocol was immunoSEQ multiplex PCR, while the TCRdb copy is restricted to in-frame clones and leaves out a portion. The sample contains about 120,000 clones, 45% to 50% of which appear only once. Sequencing was carried out using NKG2D-low CD8+ T cells sorted from blood. All receptors derive from a human donor with alopecia areata.

A few counts support this clone. This chain uses TRBV6-5 with TRBJ2-1, with D perhaps assigned TRBD1 or TRBD2 (5 bases each). Per the germline V gene, CDR1 is MNHEY and CDR2 is SVGAGI. Trimming took off 7 bases at V and 5 bases at J, with 12 bases between the two ends. The CDR3 loop spans 13 amino acids. The CDR3 here is CASTQRDHNEQFF. The CDR3 DNA reads TGTGCCAGCACCCAGAGGGACCACAATGAGCAGTTCTTC.

The chain carries TRBV14 and TRBJ2-7, with D uncertain. Germline lookup yields CDR1 SGHDN and CDR2 FVKESK. The CDR3 totals 16 residues. Deletions cut 4 bases from V and 2 bases from J, with 18 bases between. For the CDR3, the DNA is TGTGCCAGCAGCCTCTCCCGCTGGAACCCGACCTACGAGCAGTACTTC. It codes for CASSLSRWNPTYEQYF.

The rearrangement uses TRBV30 and TRBJ2-1; the D gene is possibly TRBD1 (6 bases). V was cut by 5 bases and J by 10 bases, with 15 bases left in between. This CDR3 region has 12 residues. Germline V gene lookup returns CDR1 GTSNPN and CDR2 SVGIG (reference sequence). CDR3: CAWDQGSGEQFF. The CDR3 bases are TGTGCCTGGGACCAGGGGAGTGGGGAGCAGTTCTTC.

This clone occurred a few times. The rearrangement joins TRBV4-1 to TRBJ1-2; D not resolved. Per the germline V gene, CDR1 is MGHRA and CDR2 is YSYEKL. Trimming stripped 0 bases from V and 8 bases from J, with 13 bases between. The CDR3 has 14 amino acids. The CDR3 region is CASSQEGPVGGYTF. For the CDR3, the DNA is TGCGCCAGCAGCCAAGAGGGCCCCGTGGGCGGCTACACCTTC.

The chain couples TRBV5-1 to TRBJ2-1; D is undetermined. Looked up from germline, CDR1 is SGHRS and CDR2 is YFSETQ. Trimming shortened V by 3 bases and J by 1 base, and 5 bases separated the two germline ends. The CDR3 runs to 13 residues. In nucleotides, the CDR3 is TGCGCCAGCAGCTCCGGTTCCTACAATGAGCAGTTCTTC. Translating gives CASSSGSYNEQFF.

The chain combines TRBV4-1 with TRBJ2-5; D might be TRBD1 (5 bases). Germline V gene data show CDR1 as MGHRA and CDR2 as YSYEKL. V was cut by 0 bases and J by 5 bases, with 13 bases left in between. The CDR3 consists of 15 residues. DNA of the CDR3: TGCGCCAGCAGCCAAGATCTTTCGCAGGGCGAGACCCAGTACTTC. Protein sequence: CASSQDLSQGETQYF.

V gene TRBV7-9 combines with J gene TRBJ2-5; unclear D gene. Trimming shortened V by 3 bases and J by 5 bases, and 13 bases separated the two germline ends. Germline CDR1 reads SEHNR; CDR2 reads FQNEAQ (reference sequence). The CDR3 is 14 residues long. CDR3 coding DNA: TGTGCCAGCAGCTTGCTCCAGATACCCGAGACCCAGTACTTC. Its translation: CASSLLQIPETQYF.

There are a few counts of this clone. The chain employs TRBV29-1 and TRBJ2-1, with D tentatively TRBD2 (6 bases). The CDR3 covers 15 residues. Germline V CDR1 and CDR2: SQVTM, ANQGSEA. V was clipped by 1 base and J by 10 bases, with 20 bases between them. Here the CDR3 reads CSVEGLTLAVQEQFF. The CDR3 coding sequence is TGCAGCGTTGAAGGTCTTACACTAGCCGTCCAGGAGCAGTTCTTC.

The CDR3 spells CASSQGAVYQPQHF. CDR3 DNA sequence: TGCGCCAGCAGCCAAGGGGCAGTGTATCAGCCCCAGCATTTT. The chain carries TRBV4-1 and TRBJ1-5; D uncertain. V lost 1 base and J 5 bases, leaving 9 bases between the germline ends. The CDR3 totals 14 residues. The V gene's germline CDR1 is MGHRA and CDR2 YSYEKL.

Points on this clone: Different DNA sequences within this sample yield the same CDR3. This chain uses TRBV27 with TRBJ2-5; 7 bases are a match to TRBD2. This CDR3 contains 13 residues. Trimming cost V 3 bases and J 3 bases; bases outside gene matches: 1. The germline V gene has CDR1 MNHEY and CDR2 SMNVEV (reference sequence). The CDR3 loop reads CASSFGLEETQYF. CDR3 nucleotide sequence: TGTGCCAGCAGTTTCGGACTAGAAGAGACCCAGTACTTC.